This is a list of T cell receptor beta chains from one sample in a study of cytomegalovirus exposure and HLA in healthy donors. Method: immunoSEQ multiplex PCR; TCRdb's copy keeps in-frame clones and lacks some. The sample includes 110,000 to 150,000 clones, 78% of them seen just once. Specimen: PBMCs. These receptors were obtained from a young woman in good health and CMV-seropositive. Each CDR3 is given with its conserved first and last residue.

len,v_gene,j_gene,CDR3aa
15,TRBV4-3,TRBJ2-7,CASSQDPRGQGEQYF
17,TRBV27,TRBJ1-5,CASTSITGADFTQPQHF
13,TRBV7-9,TRBJ2-7,CASSAGTLGEQYF
12,TRBV15,TRBJ1-2,CATSRVGGHGTF
14,TRBV28,TRBJ2-2,CASSLSKNTGELFF
14,TRBV6-5,TRBJ1-1,CASSYEPGDTEAFF
14,TRBV2,TRBJ1-4,CASTRTPTNEKLFF
15,TRBV9,TRBJ2-5,CASSTSTGIQETQYF
14,TRBV19,TRBJ2-7,CASSRTGGSYEQYF
18,TRBV4-1,TRBJ1-2,CASSPSPPLLRGGYGYTF
13,TRBV7-2,TRBJ1-5,CASSSFSNQPQHF
16,TRBV6-5,TRBJ1-2,CASSYSTTGTVYGYTF
13,TRBV28,TRBJ2-7,CASSFDSPYEQYF
15,TRBV4-3,TRBJ1-1,CASSQVVGAVTEAFF
15,TRBV28,TRBJ2-5,CASSSDLGLSRTQYF
14,TRBV28,TRBJ1-2,CASSPTGGTYGYTF
14,TRBV6-5,TRBJ2-7,CASRGSWGTYEQYF
14,TRBV19,TRBJ1-1,CASSRDRQNTEAFF
16,TRBV6-5,TRBJ1-3,CASSYEGVSSGNTIYF
12,TRBV11-2,TRBJ1-1,CASRTKGTEAFF
14,TRBV19,TRBJ1-5,CASTRTGENQPQHF
13,TRBV11-2,TRBJ2-1,CASSLSPPGAYFF
14,TRBV6-1,TRBJ2-2,CASSESGGAWELFF
15,TRBV6-6,TRBJ2-3,CASSSPADSTDTQYF
19,TRBV7-9,TRBJ2-7,CASSTWRLGLAGQTYEQYF
20,TRBV7-6,.,CASSRLKPGQGSPLSYEQYF
15,TRBV29-1,TRBJ2-1,CSVGVSGSKYNEQFF
15,TRBV18,TRBJ2-2,CASSQSQLESGELFF
15,TRBV15,TRBJ1-6,CATSRETGLNSPLHF
15,TRBV11-2,TRBJ2-7,CASSPSGRSHYEQYF
16,TRBV25-1,TRBJ1-2,CASSGKWDRSYYGYTF
11,TRBV10-3,TRBJ2-3,CAIPRADTQYF
15,TRBV28,TRBJ1-4,CASSSRGEMGEKLFF
15,TRBV11-2,TRBJ2-2,CASTLGRGATGELFF
18,TRBV5-1,TRBJ1-6,CASSLRHGGSSYNSPLHF
15,TRBV7-6,TRBJ2-1,CASSLAPLAADEQFF
15,TRBV7-9,TRBJ1-1,CASSFRQGPNTEAFF
14,TRBV9,TRBJ2-3,CASSPRTGGDTQYF
15,TRBV5-4,TRBJ2-7,CASSPSGGATYEQYF
19,TRBV6-1,TRBJ2-1,CASSAAGRARGVSYNEQFF
14,TRBV2,TRBJ2-5,CASSGGTRRETQYF